This TCR beta chain was retrieved from a study of vaccination effects on CD4 cells after COVID-19. Background on the study: The vaccine given was either BNT162b2 or mRNA-1273, in two doses.

This clone was counted once. Its antigen is not known. The CDR3 sequence is 15 residues long. Germline V gene data show CDR1 as MNHEY and CDR2 as SVGAGI. V dropped 2 bases and J dropped 0 bases, with 8 bases sitting between them. Study-wide results and limits: Infection- and vaccine-induced clones contracted markedly late after vaccination.

Using immunoSEQ multiplex PCR, the repertoire was profiled, and TCRdb retains in-frame clones only, with some absent. In the table there are 70,000 to 95,000 clones, 60% to 80% of which are singletons. Peptide-pool stimulation followed by sequencing identified expanded antigen-specific CD4+ clonotypes in the ViraFEST assay. It was after 10 days of culture that CD4+ T cells were isolated. Wells each received 1.8 million or so PBMC, cultured with approximately 10 IU/ml IL-2 and 10 ug/ml peptides. The V call is TRBV6-5, the J call TRBJ1-5; D not resolved. This clonotype originated in a human donor who received a COVID-19 vaccine. Sequences were derived from CD4+ T cells from PBMCs cultured with HCoV-229E spike peptides, sampled before COVID-19 vaccination. The CDR3 DNA reads TGTGCCAGCAGTTACAGCAGTGGTAGCAATCAGCCCCAGCATTTT. Its protein is CASSYSSGSNQPQHF.